This T cell receptor (beta chain) derives from a study of cytomegalovirus exposure and HLA in healthy donors. Findings of the study overall: As confirmed in vitro, a few CMV-associated chains were specific for CMV antigens. The authors assumed roughly uniform sequencing depth across donors for presence/absence analyses. Most TCR sequences proved rare, with some public TCRs found in many donors. Later analysis identified a missense DCLRE1C variant that was linked to TCR beta V- and J-gene trimming.

The PCR contained 60 Vbeta and 13 Jbeta primers. TCRdb's table, derived via immunoSEQ multiplex PCR, lists solely in-frame clones and lacks some. Of some 110,000 clones detected, around 85% appear once; the ten largest clones hold 2% to 2.5%. For this clone: The target antigen is unknown.

V lost 2 bases, J lost 5 bases, and 7 bases stayed unmatched. The CDR3 contains 15 residues. Germline V gives CDR1 MDHEN, CDR2 SYDVKM. The sequencing input was PBMCs. The chain uses TRBV28 and TRBJ2-7; 9 bases line up with TRBD1. This receptor was identified in a young man in good health and CMV-seronegative. CDR3 protein: CASSLVGTGLHEQYF. The CDR3 DNA is TGTGCCAGCAGTTTAGTTGGGACAGGGCTCCACGAGCAGTACTTC.